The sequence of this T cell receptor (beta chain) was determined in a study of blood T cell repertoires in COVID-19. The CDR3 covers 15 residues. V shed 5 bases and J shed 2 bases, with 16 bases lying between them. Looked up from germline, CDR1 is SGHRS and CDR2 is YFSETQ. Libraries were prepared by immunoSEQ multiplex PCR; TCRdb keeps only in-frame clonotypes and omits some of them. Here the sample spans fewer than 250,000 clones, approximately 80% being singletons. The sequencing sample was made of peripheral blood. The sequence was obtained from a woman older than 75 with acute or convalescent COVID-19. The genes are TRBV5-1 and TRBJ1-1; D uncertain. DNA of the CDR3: TGCGCCAGCAGTTCCAACCCGGGAGACAACACTGAAGCTTTCTTT. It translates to CASSSNPGDNTEAFF.